A selection of T cell receptor beta chains follows, all from one sample in a study of control samples from healthy donors and cancer patients. TCRdb's table, derived via immunoSEQ multiplex PCR, lists solely in-frame clones and lacks some. This table has 150,000 to 200,000 clones, approximately 92% appearing once. Sequencing was done on a sample of blood. The receptors shown here come from a man younger than 40 in good health. CDR3s include the opening cysteine and the closing phenylalanine or tryptophan. D genes are given only for firm matches. A row's size may be missing; if present it is once, few, many or a size class.

clone_size	v_call	d_call	j_call	cdr3_nt	cdr3_aa
once	TRBV4-1	TRBD2	TRBJ2-1	TGCGCCAGCAGCCAAGTAACTAGCGGGTTCAATGAGCAGTTCTTC	CASSQVTSGFNEQFF
.	TRBV19	TRBD2	TRBJ2-1	TGTGCCAGTCGAACTAGCGGGGTGAGCTCCTACAATGAGCAGTTCTTC	CASRTSGVSSYNEQFF
.	TRBV12-3/TRBV12-4	.	TRBJ2-2	TGTGCCAGCAGTCCTTTCACCGGGGAGCTGTTTTTT	CASSPFTGELFF
.	TRBV4-1	.	TRBJ2-7	TGCGCCAGCAGCCAAGAGGTTGGCTGGGCCTACGAGCAGTACTTC	CASSQEVGWAYEQYF
.	TRBV4-3	.	TRBJ2-4	TGCGCCAGCAGCCAAGATCGTGGCAGGGGAGGCATTCAGTACTTC	CASSQDRGRGGIQYF
once	TRBV7-6	TRBD2	TRBJ2-5	TGTGCCAGCAGCCCCCGCCGGGGGGGGAGCTTTACAGAGACCCAGTACTTC	CASSPRRGGSFTETQYF
once	TRBV5-1	.	TRBJ1-1	TGCGCCAGCAGCTTCTCGGGGGCTACTGAAGCTTTCTTT	CASSFSGATEAFF
.	TRBV7-9	TRBD1	TRBJ2-3	TGTGCCAGCAGCAGGACAGGCGGCACAGATACGCAGTATTTT	CASSRTGGTDTQYF
once	TRBV6-6	.	TRBJ1-6	TGTGCCAGCGGGAGGATAGCCTCCTATAATTCACCCCTCCACTTT	CASGRIASYNSPLHF
.	TRBV29-1	.	TRBJ2-1	TGCAGCGTTCCGCCCCAGGGGATTGGGCGTGAGCAGTTCTTC	CSVPPQGIGREQFF
.	TRBV14	TRBD2	TRBJ2-1	TGTGCCAGCAGCCCATACCGACTAGCGGGCTCCTACAATGAGCAGTTCTTC	CASSPYRLAGSYNEQFF